Ten or more counts support the clone carrying this TCR beta chain. The data derive from a study of regulatory T cells in long-lasting Graves disease. TCR beta libraries were built with iRepertoire HTBI primers and Arm-PCR of CDR3 regions. TCRdb redid the calling of the multiplex PCR reads with MiXCR, one entry per CDR3 protein. The repertoire holds fewer than 550,000 distinct CDR3 sequences, about 16% seen once, with 25% in the top ten. Time point described: newly diagnosed GD, antithyroid drugs for less than 3 months. The TCR library used RNA extracted from PBMCs. An endocrinology department in Xi'an, China, recruited the patients. Germline V gene sequence: CDR1 SGHTA, CDR2 FQGTGA. V dropped 5 bases and J dropped 7; count of bases not matched to a gene: 4. This CDR3 has 14 amino acids. This sample was also put to use in a study of T cells in Graves' hyperthyroidism and ophthalmopathy. That study reports: Participants, patients aged 18 to 65, had newly diagnosed hyperthyroidism with a duration under 2 months. Researchers ran a first-round RT-PCR on the TCR CDR3 using the HTBI primer set. In blood, most of the thyroid clonotypes expanded above 0.001 were also present.

Material: peripheral blood mononuclear cells (PBMCs), obtained at new diagnosis, from a patient treated with antithyroid drugs. The chain links TRBV7-3 to TRBJ1-6; 8 bases align to TRBD1. The receptor was isolated from a woman aged 35-65 years with Graves disease. CDR3 sequence (DNA): TGTGCCAGCAGCATGACAGGGGTCAATTCACCCCTCCACTTT. It translates to CASSMTGVNSPLHF.